The T cell receptor (beta chain) under discussion was sequenced for a study of blood T cell repertoires in COVID-19 (dated by TCRdb to about 2020). About the full investigation: Samples from collaborators originated in the United States, Italy and Spain and spanned both the acute and convalescent phases of COVID-19. The material from the prospective study consisted of cDNA or gDNA derived from T cells, B-cell-depleted T cells, or PBMCs. Subjects who had been exposed to COVID-19, were actively infected with it, or had recovered from it provided the deeply sampled blood TCRbeta repertoires that made up the dataset. The repertoires were released in a freely available public database intended as a resource for research on the immune response to SARS-CoV-2. The samples were drawn from two sources: the first 160 participants of the ongoing ImmuneRACE study, and over 1,000 subjects contributed by 6 global collaborators. Sample metadata almost always included a de-identified subject ID, COVID-19 status, age in years and sex. Where available, HLA class I and class II types were obtained from metadata supplied by the sample provider rather than from assay-based typing.

Overall results and qualifications from the work: The amount of clinical and demographic metadata varied by source and participant and was provided uncurated.

For CDR1 and CDR2, the germline V gene lists KGHSH and LQKENI. Compared with germline, V lacks 4 bases and J lacks 0 bases; bases without a gene match: 6. Its CDR3 holds 16 amino acids, cysteine through phenylalanine. Only CDR3 DNA is held: 48 bases, read in frame from base 1. Collaborating institutions collected whole blood in K2EDTA tubes following their own protocols. For TCRbeta analysis, collaborators shipped samples in one of three forms: frozen whole blood, isolated PBMCs, or DNA extracted from either of those sample types. TCRbeta CDR3 regions were amplified from genomic DNA using the immunoSEQ Assay, a bias-controlled multiplex PCR. Per the source publication's procedure: Nucleated cell counts per sample were estimated from amplification of reference gene primers within the assay. Sequence reads were collapsed and filtered to measure the absolute abundance of every unique TCRbeta CDR3 rearrangement. For each sample, productive Simpson clonality was calculated as the square root of Simpson's diversity index across productive rearrangements. TCRdb obtained this table from immuneACCESS and retained in-frame rearrangements with V and J assigned. These tables miss some clones; where compared with another copy, unresolved V genes account for less than half of the shortfall, and the remainder is unexplained. V and J calls plus clone size are reproduced from that table; the DNA served to infer D and trimming. The sample table lists 200,000 to 250,000 clones, about four fifths of them with a count of one. The biggest ten clones account for around 3.3% of the sample.

This clone occurred once. No cognate antigen has been identified for it. No base quality information exists; no much larger clone differs at one position. Source material: peripheral blood. The chain is made from TRBV18 and TRBJ1-3; 7 bases in the middle match TRBD1. This TCR came from a woman under 30 with acute or convalescent COVID-19. The sequenced DNA: TGTGCCAGCTCACTCCTAGGGGGCGGCTCTGGAAACACCATATATTTT. It specifies CASSLLGGGSGNTIYF.